This entry lists 12 T cell receptor beta chains sequenced from one sample in a study of liver allograft versus peripheral blood T cells. Study-wide background: What was compared were the T cell receptor repertoires in transplanted livers and those in the peripheral blood of recipients.

One entry per CDR3 protein, called by TCRdb with MiXCR from the reads. The sample yields several thousand distinct CDR3 sequences, 15% seen once. The source of these receptors is a human patient who had a liver transplant. The graft donor may be the source of some T cells.

This clonotype is categorized as medium-sized. This chain links TRBV24-1 with TRBJ2-3; no reliable D call. Germline-derived CDR1 and CDR2 are KGHDR and SFDVKD. This CDR3 has 15 residues. The V end lost 0 bases, the J end lost 4 bases, and 10 bases lay between the germline ends. The CDR3 bases are TGTGCCACCAGTGATTTGCGTAGAGGAGCAGATACGCAGTATTTT. It encodes CATSDLRRGADTQYF.

This sequence joins TRBV30 and TRBJ2-1; 7 nucleotides agree with TRBD2. Germline CDR1 is GTSNPN and CDR2 is SVGIG (reference sequence). The CDR3 length is 16 residues. The J segment lost 2 bases and the V segment lost 0 bases, leaving 7 bases of the junction unmatched. CDR3 coding DNA: TGTGCCTGGAGTGTACCGCAGCGGGGACCCTACAATGAGCAGTTCTTC. Protein product: CAWSVPQRGPYNEQFF.

This clonotype is medium-sized in the sample. The chain joins TRBV6-5 to TRBJ2-7; 9 bases match TRBD1. CDR1 and CDR2 from the germline V gene are MNHEY and SVGAGI. V was pared by 6 bases and J by 4 bases, with 4 bases of the junction left unmatched. The CDR3 runs to 13 residues. The CDR3, as DNA: TGTGCCAGCAGACAGGGGGCTGGTTACGAGCAGTACTTC. Translation gives CASRQGAGYEQYF.

This clonotype qualifies as medium-sized. The V call is TRBV28, the J call TRBJ2-7, with 11 bases aligning to TRBD2. Unmatched junction bases numbered 4, after V lost 6 bases and J lost 0 bases. There are 15 residues in the CDR3. The germline V gene has CDR1 MDHEN and CDR2 SYDVKM. The CDR3 coding sequence is TGTGCCAGCAGACTAGCGGGAGCGGGCTCCTACGAGCAGTACTTC. Translating gives CASRLAGAGSYEQYF.

This clonotype was counted ten times or more. The J gene is TRBJ2-7, the V gene TRBV6-1; 7 bases match TRBD1. Looked up from germline, CDR1 is MNHNS and CDR2 is SASEGT. Trimming removed 2 bases from V and 5 bases from J; junction bases left unmatched: 12. The CDR3 has 16 residues. In DNA, the CDR3 is TGTGCCAGCAGTGAAATCGGCAGGGGGATTATGAACGAGCAGTACTTC. Its protein is CASSEIGRGIMNEQYF.

By frequency in the sample, this clonotype is medium-sized (0.01 to 0.1%). The chain couples TRBV19 to TRBJ1-2; D ambiguous. Per the germline V gene, CDR1 is LNHDA and CDR2 is SQIVND (reference sequence). The V gene lost 2 bases and the J gene lost 3 bases, with 7 bases spanning the gap. The CDR3 runs 13 residues. The CDR3 spells CASSISPDYGYTF. The CDR3 coding sequence is TGTGCCAGTAGTATATCTCCGGACTATGGCTACACCTTC.

This clonotype was detected many times. The J gene is TRBJ2-5, the V gene TRBV19; 13 bases map to TRBD2. Per germline, CDR1 LNHDA and CDR2 SQIVND (reference sequence). The V and J ends lost 7 bases and 5 bases, in that order; junction bases with no gene match: 7. The CDR3 is made up of 15 amino acids. In DNA, the CDR3 is TGTGCCAGTAATTCCGGACTAGCGGGAGAGGAGACCCAGTACTTC. It translates to CASNSGLAGEETQYF.

The chain employs TRBV19 and TRBJ1-1; D gene uncertain. CDR1 and CDR2 from the germline V gene are LNHDA and SQIVND (reference sequence). The CDR3 consists of 13 residues. The V gene lost 3 bases and the J gene lost 4 bases, with 9 bases spanning the gap. CDR3 residues: CASSILRSTEAFF. As DNA, the CDR3 is TGTGCCAGTAGTATCTTGAGGAGCACTGAAGCTTTCTTT.

The sample holds many counts of this clonotype. The chain's CDR3 is CSASSPPSGYTF. The CDR3 coding sequence is TGCAGTGCTAGCTCACCCCCATCTGGCTACACCTTC. The chain couples TRBV20-1 to TRBJ1-2; D is unresolved. CDR3 length: 12 residues. CDR1 DFQATT and CDR2 SNEGSKA come from the germline V gene (reference sequence). Trimming took off 3 bases at V and 7 bases at J, with 12 bases between the two ends.

This clonotype was seen repeatedly, ten times or more. This chain uses TRBV14 with TRBJ2-7, with TRBD1 identical over 11 bases. Germline V gives CDR1 SGHDN, CDR2 FVKESK. The CDR3 runs to 15 residues. The J segment lost 3 bases and the V segment lost 4 bases, leaving 5 bases of the junction unmatched. The CDR3 loop reads CASSPRTGGIYEQYF. The CDR3 region has the DNA TGTGCCAGCAGCCCTCGGACAGGGGGCATCTACGAGCAGTACTTC.

By its share, this clonotype is medium-sized (0.01 to 0.1%). This chain links TRBV6-5 with TRBJ1-3; the match to TRBD1 covers 8 bases. The CDR3 loop spans 14 amino acids. After removal of 6 bases from V and 0 bases from J, the junction contained 1 base not matched to a gene. CDR1 and CDR2 (germline): MNHEY, SVGAGI. The CDR3 spells CASSTGGSGNTIYF. The CDR3 nucleotides read TGTGCCAGCAGCACAGGGGGCTCTGGAAACACCATATATTTT.

This clonotype was observed many times. The CDR3 sequence is CSAQGLAGGIGDEQFF. In nucleotides, the CDR3 is TGCAGTGCTCAGGGACTAGCGGGAGGGATTGGGGATGAGCAGTTCTTC. The chain carries TRBV20-1 and TRBJ2-1, with 16 bases fitting TRBD2. The trim removed 5 bases at V and 8 bases at J, leaving 9 bases unmatched. The CDR3 runs to 16 residues. Germline V gene data show CDR1 as DFQATT and CDR2 as SNEGSKA (reference sequence).